This TCR beta chain was profiled in a study of blood T cell repertoires in COVID-19. Study-wide context: Samples came from the United States, Italy and Spain, spanning acute and convalescent COVID-19. PBMCs, B-cell-depleted T cells, or T cells were the source of the cDNA or gDNA that made up the material.

The Seattle patients, enrolled during active infection, were followed longitudinally. Trimming cost V 0 bases and J 6 bases, with 9 bases left between them. This CDR3 contains 13 residues. The germline V gene has CDR1 SGDLS and CDR2 YYNGEE. Original data processing: Reference gene primer amplification yielded estimated nucleated cell counts. This table comes from immunoSEQ multiplex PCR, and its TCRdb copy is limited to in-frame clones, with some not included. The D gene and trimming were derived from the DNA, and the V and J assignments and clone size from that table. Here the sample spans about 340,000 clones, around 88% being singletons.

The receptor was derived from a woman aged 60-75 years with COVID-19, enrolled during active disease. The J gene is TRBJ1-2, the V gene TRBV9; weak D call: TRBD1 (6 bases). The sample comprised peripheral blood. The CDR3 here is CASSVGGTNGYTF. DNA for the CDR3: TGTGCCAGCAGCGTAGGGGGGACAAATGGCTACACCTTC.